The rows below give T cell receptor beta chains drawn from one sample of a study of cytomegalovirus exposure and HLA in healthy donors. TCRdb keeps only in-frame clones here, not all; method: immunoSEQ multiplex PCR. The sample contains about 180,000 clones, over 70% of which appear only once. Sequencing used PBMCs. The receptors were gathered from a woman aged 50 to 60 in good health and CMV-seropositive. Both conserved end residues are part of each CDR3. The order of the fields is J gene, V gene, CDR3 length, CDR3 protein.

j_call: TRBJ1-2; v_call: TRBV13; cdr3_length: 16; cdr3_aa: CASSPNRDSVGYGYTF
j_call: TRBJ2-5; v_call: TRBV19; cdr3_length: 16; cdr3_aa: CASSPSGLAGEETQYF
j_call: TRBJ2-7; v_call: TRBV7-2; cdr3_length: 16; cdr3_aa: CASLSGGSGSIYEQYF
j_call: TRBJ1-1; v_call: TRBV28; cdr3_length: 13; cdr3_aa: CATKRTANTEAFF
j_call: TRBJ2-7; v_call: TRBV28; cdr3_length: 14; cdr3_aa: CASSLGQTIYEQYF
j_call: TRBJ2-1; v_call: TRBV5-1; cdr3_length: 16; cdr3_aa: CASSLEPSRGYNEQFF
j_call: TRBJ2-1; v_call: TRBV5-4; cdr3_length: 15; cdr3_aa: CASSPGGSSYNEQFF
j_call: TRBJ1-1; v_call: TRBV11-2; cdr3_length: 15; cdr3_aa: CASSHRTGVNTEAFF
j_call: TRBJ1-3; v_call: TRBV5-1; cdr3_length: 15; cdr3_aa: CASSIGQGAGNTIYF
j_call: TRBJ2-2; v_call: TRBV11-2; cdr3_length: 15; cdr3_aa: CASTKGTGAAGELFF
j_call: TRBJ1-5; v_call: TRBV30; cdr3_length: 13; cdr3_aa: CAWSVGGLQPQHF
j_call: TRBJ1-5; v_call: TRBV5-5; cdr3_length: 14; cdr3_aa: CASSLQGADQPQHF
j_call: TRBJ2-7; v_call: TRBV2; cdr3_length: 13; cdr3_aa: CASDPGQPHEQYF
j_call: TRBJ1-2; v_call: TRBV28; cdr3_length: 12; cdr3_aa: CASRPVGVGYTF
j_call: TRBJ1-1; v_call: TRBV11-2; cdr3_length: 11; cdr3_aa: CASSLYTEAFF
j_call: TRBJ2-7; v_call: TRBV28; cdr3_length: 14; cdr3_aa: CASSLRQGSYEQYF
j_call: TRBJ1-5; v_call: TRBV2; cdr3_length: 13; cdr3_aa: CASSEHIGQPQHF
j_call: TRBJ1-3; v_call: TRBV7-8; cdr3_length: 19; cdr3_aa: CASSLVLTGGAWPGNTIYF
j_call: TRBJ1-1; v_call: TRBV28; cdr3_length: 15; cdr3_aa: CAIFSTGTENTEAFF
j_call: TRBJ1-2; v_call: TRBV7-8; cdr3_length: 15; cdr3_aa: CASSPRVVGVRGYTF
j_call: TRBJ1-4; v_call: TRBV7-9; cdr3_length: 16; cdr3_aa: CASSLAPNRRSEKLFF
j_call: TRBJ2-7; v_call: TRBV5-4; cdr3_length: 14; cdr3_aa: CASSLETSSNEQYF
j_call: TRBJ1-4; v_call: TRBV9; cdr3_length: 15; cdr3_aa: CASSYRDTIVEKLFF
j_call: TRBJ2-1; v_call: TRBV4-2; cdr3_length: 17; cdr3_aa: CASSQDSWREGGNEQFF
j_call: TRBJ1-1; v_call: TRBV27; cdr3_length: 13; cdr3_aa: CASSSELETEAFF
j_call: TRBJ2-7; v_call: TRBV28; cdr3_length: 21; cdr3_aa: CASSLLRYSGLQGALWDEQYF
j_call: .; v_call: TRBV11-2; cdr3_length: 17; cdr3_aa: CASSLDLDRGGLYEQYF
j_call: TRBJ1-1; v_call: TRBV7-2; cdr3_length: 15; cdr3_aa: CASSLTQGVNTEAFF
j_call: TRBJ2-2; v_call: TRBV11-3; cdr3_length: 13; cdr3_aa: CASSVGEIGELFF
j_call: TRBJ1-4; v_call: TRBV6-1; cdr3_length: 14; cdr3_aa: CASSEDRVNEKLFF
j_call: TRBJ2-2; v_call: TRBV7-2; cdr3_length: 14; cdr3_aa: CASSLGRNTGELFF
j_call: TRBJ2-2; v_call: TRBV11-3; cdr3_length: 15; cdr3_aa: CASSLRGLATGELFF
j_call: TRBJ2-7; v_call: TRBV27; cdr3_length: 13; cdr3_aa: CASSFKLGYEQYF
j_call: TRBJ2-3; v_call: TRBV5-1; cdr3_length: 15; cdr3_aa: CASSVIGGTTDTQYF
j_call: TRBJ1-5; v_call: TRBV18; cdr3_length: 15; cdr3_aa: CASSKTGSSNQPQHF
j_call: TRBJ2-1; v_call: TRBV6-4; cdr3_length: 15; cdr3_aa: CASSGIAGALGEQFF
j_call: TRBJ1-2; v_call: TRBV19; cdr3_length: 17; cdr3_aa: CASSIPPHVTGIYGYTF
j_call: TRBJ2-7; v_call: TRBV19; cdr3_length: 14; cdr3_aa: CASKKTSGGYEQYF
j_call: TRBJ2-6; v_call: TRBV4-1; cdr3_length: 19; cdr3_aa: CASSQDFGQASSGANVLTF
j_call: TRBJ1-1; v_call: TRBV7-2; cdr3_length: 15; cdr3_aa: CASSRIPGGNTEAFF